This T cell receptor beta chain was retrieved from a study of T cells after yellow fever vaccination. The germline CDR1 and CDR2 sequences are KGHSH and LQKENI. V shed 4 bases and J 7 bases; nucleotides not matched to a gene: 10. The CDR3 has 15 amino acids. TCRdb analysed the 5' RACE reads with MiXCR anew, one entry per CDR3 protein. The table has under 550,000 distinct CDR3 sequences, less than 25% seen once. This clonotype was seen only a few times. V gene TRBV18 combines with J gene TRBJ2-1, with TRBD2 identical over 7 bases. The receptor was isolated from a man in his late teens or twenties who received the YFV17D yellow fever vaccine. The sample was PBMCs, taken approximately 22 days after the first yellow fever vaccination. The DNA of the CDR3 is TGTGCCAGCTCACTCCGACTAGCCTCCCGTAATGAGCAGTTCTTC. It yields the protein CASSLRLASRNEQFF.